This note documents a single T cell receptor beta chain sequence. This sample is drawn from a study of regulatory T cells in long-lasting Graves disease. With 6 bases clipped from V and 5 bases from J, the junction kept 6 bases outside the gene matches. Germline V gives CDR1 ENHRY, CDR2 SYGVKD. This CDR3 spans 14 amino acids. As to time point: persistent/refractory GD, antithyroid drugs over 5 years with positive TRAb. After RNA was extracted from PBMCs, the TCR library was made from it. Building of the TCR beta libraries involved iRepertoire HTBI primers and Arm-PCR of CDR3 regions. TCRdb itself ran the multiplex PCR reads through MiXCR, one entry per CDR3 protein. The sample includes roughly 400,000 distinct CDR3 sequences, around 20% of them seen just once.

The source of this sequence is a female donor with Graves disease. The rearrangement links TRBV10-3 to TRBJ1-2; TRBD1 agrees at 10 bases. The sequencing used peripheral blood mononuclear cells (PBMCs), collected when the disease was refractory, from a patient treated with antithyroid drugs. This CDR3 is CAISDDRGLYGYTF. The CDR3 DNA is TGTGCCATCAGCGACGACAGGGGGCTTTATGGCTACACCTTC.